The present T cell receptor (beta chain) was sequenced within a study of blood T cell repertoires in COVID-19. Study information: Samples representing acute and convalescent COVID-19 were sourced from the United States, Italy and Spain. T cells, B-cell-depleted T cells, or PBMCs supplied cDNA or gDNA.

TCRdb's table, derived via immunoSEQ multiplex PCR, lists solely in-frame clones and lacks some. The sample holds roughly 27,000 clones; 85% to 90% are singletons and the top ten take 5% to 6.5%. Trimming cost V 2 bases and J 0 bases, with 16 bases left between them. The CDR3 has 17 residues. CDR1 is LNHDA, CDR2 SQIVND, per germline (reference sequence). This chain links TRBV19 with TRBJ1-1, with a possible D match to TRBD1 (6 bases). The clonotype comes from a human donor in a cohort sampled during active COVID-19. The source material was peripheral blood. CDR3 nucleotide sequence: TGTGCCAGTAGTATAACCTACAGGGTGGGCATGAACACTGAAGCTTTCTTT. Amino acids: CASSITYRVGMNTEAFF.